These 10 T cell receptor beta chains share one sample of origin, sequenced in a study of T cell clones after liver transplantation. The table came from immunoSEQ multiplex PCR; TCRdb's copy has only in-frame clones and leaves some out. The repertoire holds about 11,000 clones, with 60% to 75% as singletons. Material: CD4+ T cells from blood, obtained 32 months after liver transplant. These receptors all come from a human patient who received a liver transplant. Part of the T cell pool may stem from the graft donor.

This clone was seen only a few times. This sequence joins TRBV11-2 and TRBJ1-6; no reliable D call. The CDR3 runs 13 residues. The V end lost 5 bases, the J end lost 8 bases, and 10 bases lay between the germline ends. Germline-derived CDR1 and CDR2 are SGHAT and FQNNGV. The CDR3 region has the DNA TGTGCCAGCAGCCATAACACCGATTCACCCCTCCACTTT. It is translated as CASSHNTDSPLHF.

The chain couples TRBV23-1 to TRBJ2-7; D possibly corresponds to TRBD1 (6 bases). TRBV23-1 is an ORF, and what it does is uncertain. This CDR3 is built from 19 residues. Trimming pared 0 bases from V and 2 bases from J, leaving 23 bases between. For the CDR3, the DNA is TGCGCCAGCAGTCAATCATCCATTCGATGGGGGCGAGAGCCCTACGAGCAGTACTTC. This encodes CASSQSSIRWGREPYEQYF.

This sequence joins TRBV6-1 and TRBJ2-7, with 9 positions matching TRBD1. The V segment lost 4 bases and the J segment 4 bases; nucleotides outside the gene matches: 5. The CDR3 spans 14 residues. Germline V gives CDR1 MNHNS, CDR2 SASEGT. The chain's CDR3 is CASSGYGTGYEQYF. The CDR3 DNA reads as TGTGCCAGCAGTGGTTACGGGACAGGGTACGAGCAGTACTTC.

The J gene is TRBJ2-4, the V gene TRBV9, with 9 nucleotides matching TRBD2. This CDR3 comprises 15 residues. From germline, CDR1 is SGDLS and CDR2 YYNGEE. V was pared by 0 bases and J by 4 bases, with 2 bases of the junction left unmatched. This CDR3 reads CASSVAAGGKNIQYF. CDR3 nucleotide sequence: TGTGCCAGCAGCGTAGCGGCGGGAGGGAAAAACATTCAGTACTTC. Full variable domain (remainder filled in from reference TRBV9 and TRBJ2-4): DSGVTQTPKHLITATGQRVTLRCSPRSGDLSVYWYQQSLDQGLQFLIQYYNGEERAKGNILERFSAQQFPDLHSELNLSSLELGDSALYFCASSVAAGGKNIQYFGAGTRLSVL.

The gene calls are TRBV13 and TRBJ2-7, with 9 bases that match TRBD1. This CDR3 has 16 residues. Germline V gives CDR1 PRHDT, CDR2 FYEKMQ (reference sequence). The ends lost 5 bases at V and 3 bases at J; junction bases unmatched: 11. The CDR3: CASSPGPGTGSYEQYF. The DNA of the CDR3 is TGTGCCAGCAGCCCAGGCCCCGGGACAGGGAGCTACGAGCAGTACTTC.

The chain links TRBV30 to TRBJ1-6; no clear D. Germline V CDR1 and CDR2: GTSNPN, SVGIG (reference sequence). Trimming pared 5 bases from V and 8 bases from J, leaving 4 bases between. CDR3 size: 10 residues. The CDR3 coding sequence is TGTGCCTGGGGGTATTCACCCCTCCACTTT. Translating it yields CAWGYSPLHF.

The chain uses TRBV19 and TRBJ2-1, with 10 positions matching TRBD2. The CDR3 consists of 15 residues. CDR1 and CDR2 from the germline V gene are LNHDA and SQIVND (reference sequence). Trimming removed 6 bases from V and 4 bases from J; junction bases left unmatched: 6. The CDR3 nucleotides are TGTGCCAGTAGCCTATTAGCGGGAGGATACAATGAGCAGTTCTTC. Protein: CASSLLAGGYNEQFF.

CDR3 DNA: TGCGCCAGCAGCTTGGCAGGCGGCCTCTTCTACGAGCAGTACTTC. The encoded protein is CASSLAGGLFYEQYF. This rearrangement joins TRBV5-1 to TRBJ2-7; D unresolved. The germline V gene encodes CDR1 SGHRS and CDR2 YFSETQ. Trimming cost V 0 bases and J 3 bases, with 13 bases left between them. The CDR3 runs to 15 residues.

The CDR3 nucleotides are TGTGCCAGTAGTACCGCTATAAGCTCCTACAATGAGCAGTTCTTC. This encodes CASSTAISSYNEQFF. This sequence joins TRBV19 and TRBJ2-1; D call uncertain. V lost 4 bases and J 0 bases, leaving 10 bases between the germline ends. Per the germline V gene, CDR1 is LNHDA and CDR2 is SQIVND (reference sequence). The CDR3 covers 15 residues.

The chain has TRBV28 and TRBJ1-5; D not certain. CDR3 length: 13 amino acids. Germline lookup yields CDR1 MDHEN and CDR2 SYDVKM. V was shortened by 5 bases and J by 6 bases, with 11 bases between the two germline ends. The CDR3: CASSLAGFQPQHF. As DNA, the CDR3 is TGTGCCAGCAGTCTTGCCGGGTTTCAGCCCCAGCATTTT. Supplemented by reference TRBV28 and TRBJ1-5, the full variable domain reads DVKVTQSSRYLVKRTGEKVFLECVQDMDHENMFWYRQDPGLGLRLIYFSYDVKMKEKGDIPEGYSVSREKKERFSLILESASTNQTSMYLCASSLAGFQPQHFGDGTRLSIL.